Described below is a single TCR beta chain sequence and its context. This entry is derived from a study of blood T cell repertoires in COVID-19. Study overall: The study drew acute and convalescent COVID-19 samples from the United States, Italy and Spain. T cells, B-cell-depleted T cells, or PBMCs supplied cDNA or gDNA.

Clones were sequenced by immunoSEQ multiplex PCR, and TCRdb holds only the in-frame ones, with some missing. The sample has about 140,000 clones; around 82% are singletons. Germline-derived CDR1 and CDR2 are MGHRA and YSYEKL. V was shortened by 2 bases and J by 4 bases, with 8 bases between the two germline ends. The CDR3 length is 13 residues. The sequence derives from a human donor in a cohort sampled during active COVID-19. This sequence joins TRBV4-1 and TRBJ2-5, with unresolved D. The sequenced sample was peripheral blood. Here the CDR3 reads CASSQPRGETQYF. The CDR3 region has the DNA TGCGCCAGCAGCCAACCTAGAGGAGAGACCCAGTACTTC.